These 10 T cell receptor beta chains were sequenced from one sample in a study of chronic HIV infection and antiretroviral therapy. MiXCR, applied by TCRdb to the 5' RACE reads, yields one record per CDR3 protein. The table has more than 40,000 distinct CDR3 sequences, 15% to 20% seen once; the top ten hold around 2.8%. The sample was peripheral blood. These receptors came from an adult who had HIV and had not received antiretroviral therapy, or was an uninfected healthy control (not recorded which).

In this sample, this clonotype turned up a few times. For the CDR3, the DNA is TGCGCCAGCAGCCAACGGATGGTCCAGGCCACGCTAGGGTCTGGGGCCAACGTCCTGACTTTC. It codes for CASSQRMVQATLGSGANVLTF. This chain links TRBV4-1 with TRBJ2-6; D unresolved. Looked up from germline, CDR1 is MGHRA and CDR2 is YSYEKL. V lost 2 bases to trimming and J lost 1 base, with 24 bases between them. The CDR3 consists of 21 residues.

This clonotype was seen a handful of times. J is TRBJ1-1 and V is TRBV29-1, with 7 positions matching TRBD1. The length of the CDR3 is 11 residues. Germline lookup yields CDR1 SQVTM and CDR2 ANQGSEA. V shed 8 bases and J 7 bases; nucleotides not matched to a gene: 7. CDR3 DNA sequence: TGCAGCATAAGGGGGCAGGGTGAAGCTTTCTTT. Encoded protein: CSIRGQGEAFF. The complete variable domain, with remaining parts taken from reference TRBV29-1 and TRBJ1-1, reads SAVISQKPSRDICQRGTSLTIQCQVDSQVTMMFWYRQQPGQSLTLIATANQGSEATYESGFVIDKFPISRPNLTFSTLTVSNMSPEDSSIYLCSIRGQGEAFFGQGTRLTVV.

The genes are TRBV6-5 and TRBJ1-3; 11 nucleotides line up with TRBD1. There are 16 residues in the CDR3. J was trimmed by 0 bases and V by 6 bases; bases with no gene match: 4. CDR1 and CDR2 from the germline V gene are MNHEY and SVGAGI. This CDR3 reads CASRAGTGGSGNTIYF. The CDR3 DNA reads as TGTGCCAGCAGGGCGGGGACAGGGGGCTCTGGAAACACCATATATTTT.

The chain has TRBV28 and TRBJ2-1; the D is unclear. Trimming removed 6 bases from V and 2 bases from J, with 17 bases in between. Germline CDR1 and CDR2: MDHEN and SYDVKM. The CDR3 runs 16 residues. As DNA, the CDR3 is TGTGCCAGCAGCACACCTCTAGGCCTAACCTACAATGAGCAGTTCTTC. Its protein is CASSTPLGLTYNEQFF. The full variable domain, rest sourced from reference TRBV28 and TRBJ2-1, is DVKVTQSSRYLVKRTGEKVFLECVQDMDHENMFWYRQDPGLGLRLIYFSYDVKMKEKGDIPEGYSVSREKKERFSLILESASTNQTSMYLCASSTPLGLTYNEQFFGPGTRLTVL.

The chain carries TRBV7-9 and TRBJ1-1, with D unclear. Germline V gene data show CDR1 as SEHNR and CDR2 as FQNEAQ (reference sequence). The CDR3 loop spans 11 amino acids. Trimming took 5 bases from V and 6 from J, leaving 7 bases between them. In nucleotides, the CDR3 is TGTGCCAGCAGCGCCCTAGCTGAAGCTTTCTTT. This translates into CASSALAEAFF. Variable domain in full (rest from reference TRBV7-9 and TRBJ1-1): DTGVSQNPRHKITKRGQNVTFRCDPISEHNRLYWYRQTLGQGPEFLTYFQNEAQLEKSRLLSDRFSAERPKGSFSTLEIQRTEQGDSAMYLCASSALAEAFFGQGTRLTVV.

This clonotype occurred a few times. This rearrangement joins TRBV10-3 to TRBJ2-4, with D tentatively TRBD1 or TRBD2 (7 bases each). Trimming removed 10 bases at V and 3 bases at J, with 16 bases between. In germline, CDR1 is ENHRY, CDR2 SYGVKD. The CDR3 is 14 residues long. CDR3 region: CATRGGEFKNIQYF. The CDR3 nucleotides are TGTGCCACCAGGGGGGGAGAGTTCAAAAACATTCAGTACTTC.

In this sample, this clonotype turned up a few times. V is TRBV2 and J is TRBJ1-1, with a weak D call TRBD1 (6 bases). V gave up 2 bases and J gave up 6 bases, with 13 bases separating them. Germline V gene sequence: CDR1 SNHLY, CDR2 FYNNEI. The length of the CDR3 is 14 residues. This CDR3 is CASSERWDIPEAFF. CDR3 bases: TGTGCCAGCAGTGAAAGGTGGGACATACCTGAAGCTTTCTTT.

V and J are TRBV5-4 and TRBJ2-5, with TRBD2 as a possible D gene (6 bases). V lost 4 bases, J lost 3 bases, and 10 bases lay in between. CDR3 length: 13 amino acids. Germline CDR1 and CDR2: SGHNT and YYREEE (reference sequence). The chain's CDR3 is CASSPRLEETQYF. The DNA for the CDR3 is TGTGCCAGCAGCCCCAGACTAGAAGAGACCCAGTACTTC.

This clonotype was counted between two and nine times. The V call is TRBV24-1, the J call TRBJ1-5; 7 bases map to TRBD1. Germline CDR1 KGHDR, CDR2 SFDVKD. The junction had 6 bases not matched to a gene; V was cut back by 7 bases and J by 7 bases. This CDR3 has 13 residues. The DNA of the CDR3 is TGTGCCACCAGCCACAGGGGAGGACAGCCCCAGCATTTT. Amino acids: CATSHRGGQPQHF.

CDR3 amino acids: CSVVGGQVGETQYF. The CDR3 region has the DNA TGCAGCGTTGTGGGGGGACAGGTTGGGGAGACCCAGTACTTC. The rearrangement uses TRBV29-1 and TRBJ2-5, with TRBD1 identical over 8 bases. Germline V gene sequence: CDR1 SQVTM, CDR2 ANQGSEA. Trimming cost V 4 bases and J 5 bases; bases outside gene matches: 9. This CDR3 region has 14 residues.